Listed here is a single TCR beta chain. Per the original data handling: It was from reference gene primer amplification that nucleated cell counts were estimated. Assay used: immunoSEQ multiplex PCR; TCRdb lists only in-frame clones, some missing. That table furnishes V, J and clone size, whereas the DNA furnished D and trimming. In the table there are 90,000 to 120,000 clones, approximately 84% of which are singletons. The sample comes from a study of blood T cell repertoires in COVID-19. Study context: Donors in the United States, Italy and Spain gave samples during acute or convalescent COVID-19. T cells, B-cell-depleted T cells, or PBMCs supplied cDNA or gDNA.

Germline V gives CDR1 MGHRA, CDR2 YSYEKL. This CDR3 has 18 residues. The ends lost 1 base at V and 2 bases at J; junction bases unmatched: 10. Sequenced: peripheral blood. The TCR originated in a human donor in a cohort sampled during active COVID-19. This chain connects TRBV4-1 to TRBJ2-1; 8 bases map to TRBD2. The CDR3 loop is CASSQAGTSAVTYNEQFF. The CDR3 region has the DNA TGCGCCAGCAGCCAAGCGGGGACTAGTGCGGTCACCTACAATGAGCAGTTCTTC.